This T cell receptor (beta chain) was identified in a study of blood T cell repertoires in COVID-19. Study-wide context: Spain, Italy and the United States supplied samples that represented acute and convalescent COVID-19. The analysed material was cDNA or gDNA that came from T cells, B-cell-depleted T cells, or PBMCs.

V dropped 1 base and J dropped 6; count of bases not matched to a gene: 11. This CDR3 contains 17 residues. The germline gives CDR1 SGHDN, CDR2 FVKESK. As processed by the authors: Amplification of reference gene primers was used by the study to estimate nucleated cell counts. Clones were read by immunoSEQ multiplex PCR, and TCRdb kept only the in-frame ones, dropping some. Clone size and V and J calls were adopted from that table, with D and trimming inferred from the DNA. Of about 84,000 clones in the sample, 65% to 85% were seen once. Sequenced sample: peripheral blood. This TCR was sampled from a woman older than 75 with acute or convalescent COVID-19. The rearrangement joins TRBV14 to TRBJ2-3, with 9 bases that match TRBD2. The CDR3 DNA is TGTGCCAGCAGCCAAGGTTGGCTAGCGGGGAAAGAGGATACGCAGTATTTT. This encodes CASSQGWLAGKEDTQYF.